This section outlines one T cell receptor (beta chain) sequence together with its context. Despite likely unrecorded immune exposures, the donors were nominally healthy at the time of sampling. From germline, CDR1 is SEHNR and CDR2 FQNEAQ (reference sequence). V lost 2 bases and J lost 8, with 12 bases in between. The CDR3 covers 14 residues. The sample belongs to a study of cytomegalovirus exposure and HLA in healthy donors. A multiplex PCR was run with 60 Vbeta primers and 13 Jbeta primers. Profiled with immunoSEQ multiplex PCR; TCRdb holds only in-frame clones, not every one. The sample includes 150,000 to 200,000 clones, roughly 74% of them seen just once.

The clonotype was recovered from a male donor in good health and CMV-seronegative. The V call is TRBV7-9, the J call TRBJ1-4; tentative D call: TRBD1 (5 bases). The sample consisted of PBMCs. CDR3 coding DNA: TGTGCCAGCAGCTTAATGGGGCAAGGGGAAAAACTGTTTTTT. The encoded protein is CASSLMGQGEKLFF.